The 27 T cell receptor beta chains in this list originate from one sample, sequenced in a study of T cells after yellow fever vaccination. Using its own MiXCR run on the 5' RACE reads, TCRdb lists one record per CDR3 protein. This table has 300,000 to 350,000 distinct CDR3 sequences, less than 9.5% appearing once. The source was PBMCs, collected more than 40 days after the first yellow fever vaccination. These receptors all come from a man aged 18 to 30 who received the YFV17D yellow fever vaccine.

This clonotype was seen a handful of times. For the CDR3, the DNA is TGTGCCAGCAGTTACTCAGAGTACATGAACACTGAAGCTTTCTTT. It translates to CASSYSEYMNTEAFF. The V gene is TRBV6-5, the J gene TRBJ1-1, with D unresolved. V lost 0 bases, J lost 0 bases, and 8 bases lay in between. This CDR3 comprises 15 residues. Germline-derived CDR1 and CDR2 are MNHEY and SVGAGI.

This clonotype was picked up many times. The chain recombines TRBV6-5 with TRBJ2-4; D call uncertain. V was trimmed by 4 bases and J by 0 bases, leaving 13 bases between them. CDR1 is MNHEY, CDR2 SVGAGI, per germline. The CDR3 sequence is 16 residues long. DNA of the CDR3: TGTGCCAGCAGTTCAACAGCGTGGAAAGCCAAAAACATTCAGTACTTC. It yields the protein CASSSTAWKAKNIQYF.

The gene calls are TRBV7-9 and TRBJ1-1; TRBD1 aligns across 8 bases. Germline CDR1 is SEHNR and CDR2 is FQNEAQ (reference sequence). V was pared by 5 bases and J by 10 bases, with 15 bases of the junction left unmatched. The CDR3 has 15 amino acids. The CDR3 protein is CASSPASTGEMRAFF. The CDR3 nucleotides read TGTGCCAGCAGCCCAGCATCGACAGGGGAAATGAGAGCTTTCTTT.

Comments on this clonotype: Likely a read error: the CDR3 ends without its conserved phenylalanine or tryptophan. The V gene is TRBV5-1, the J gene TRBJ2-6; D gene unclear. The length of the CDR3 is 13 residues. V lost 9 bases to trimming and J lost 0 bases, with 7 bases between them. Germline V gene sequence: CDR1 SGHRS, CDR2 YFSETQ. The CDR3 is CAIRSSGANVLTS. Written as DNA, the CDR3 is TGCGCCATCAGGAGCTCTGGGGCCAACGTCCTGACTTCC.

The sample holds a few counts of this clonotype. The CDR3 is CASSDVSNLPHV. For the CDR3, the DNA is TGTGCCAGCAGTGACGTTAGCAACCTCCCACACGTC. V and J are TRBV6-4 and TRBJ2-7; D unclear. There are 12 residues in the CDR3. CDR1 is MRHNA and CDR2 is SNTAGT in the germline V gene.

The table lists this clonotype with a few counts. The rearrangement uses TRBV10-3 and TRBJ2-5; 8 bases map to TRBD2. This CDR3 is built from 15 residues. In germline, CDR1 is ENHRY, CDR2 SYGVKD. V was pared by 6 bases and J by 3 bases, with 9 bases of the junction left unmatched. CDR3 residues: CAISYRGGGEETQYF. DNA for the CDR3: TGTGCCATCAGCTACCGGGGGGGAGGAGAAGAGACCCAGTACTTC.

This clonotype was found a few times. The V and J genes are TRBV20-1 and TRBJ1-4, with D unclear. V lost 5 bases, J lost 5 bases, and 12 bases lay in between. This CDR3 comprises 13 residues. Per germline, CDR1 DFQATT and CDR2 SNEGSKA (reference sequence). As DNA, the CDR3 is TGCAGTGCTTGGCCGACACGGAATGAAAAACTGTTTTTT. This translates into CSAWPTRNEKLFF.

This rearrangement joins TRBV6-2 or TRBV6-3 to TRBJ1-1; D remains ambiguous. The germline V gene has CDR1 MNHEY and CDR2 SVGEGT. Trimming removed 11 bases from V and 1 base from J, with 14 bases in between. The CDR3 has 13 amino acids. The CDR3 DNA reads TGTGCCGGGAGGATCGACGGGAACACTGAAGCTTTCTTT. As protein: CAGRIDGNTEAFF.

The CDR3 bases are TGCGCCAGCAGCTTCGATGGAGGGATGGGCTACACCTTC. It encodes CASSFDGGMGYTF. The chain combines TRBV5-1 with TRBJ1-2; D ambiguous. The V gene's germline CDR1 is SGHRS and CDR2 YFSETQ. V was clipped by 2 bases and J by 8 bases, with 13 bases between them. CDR3 size: 13 residues.

In DNA form, the CDR3 reads TGCGCCAGCAGCCGAGGTGGATACACAGATACGCAGTATTTT. Translating gives CASSRGGYTDTQYF. V usage is TRBV5-1 and J usage is TRBJ2-3; unclear D gene. CDR3 length: 14 amino acids. Germline values: CDR1 SGHRS, CDR2 YFSETQ. Trimming removed 4 bases from V and 2 bases from J, with 11 bases in between.

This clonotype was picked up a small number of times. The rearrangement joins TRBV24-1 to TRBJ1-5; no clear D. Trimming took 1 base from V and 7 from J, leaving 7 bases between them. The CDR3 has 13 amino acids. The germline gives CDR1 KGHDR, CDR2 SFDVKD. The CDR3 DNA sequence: TGTGCCACCAGTGATTTTTTGGGCCAGCCCCAGCATTTT. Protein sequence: CATSDFLGQPQHF.

As DNA, the CDR3 is TGTGCCAGCAGTTACTCGTACAGGGAGTATGGCTACACCTTC. Encoded protein: CASSYSYREYGYTF. The rearrangement joins TRBV6-5 to TRBJ1-2; the D gene is possibly TRBD1 (6 bases). Germline CDR1 MNHEY, CDR2 SVGAGI. V was pared by 0 bases and J by 5 bases, with 10 bases between. The CDR3 covers 14 residues.

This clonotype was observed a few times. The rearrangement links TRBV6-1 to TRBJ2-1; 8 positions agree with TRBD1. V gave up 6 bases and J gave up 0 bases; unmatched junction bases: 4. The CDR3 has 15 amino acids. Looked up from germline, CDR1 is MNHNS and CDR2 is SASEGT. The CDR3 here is CASSGQGSSYNEQFF. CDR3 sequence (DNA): TGTGCCAGCAGCGGACAGGGAAGCTCCTACAATGAGCAGTTCTTC.

The CDR3 DNA reads as TGTGCCAGCAGCCCCTGGGACGGGGGGGCCGGAGATACGCAGTATTTT. Protein product: CASSPWDGGAGDTQYF. The chain couples TRBV3-1 to TRBJ2-3; 8 bases match TRBD2. The CDR3 contains 16 residues. The J segment lost 5 bases and the V segment lost 4 bases, leaving 11 bases of the junction unmatched. The germline V gene has CDR1 LGHDT and CDR2 YNNKEL (reference sequence).

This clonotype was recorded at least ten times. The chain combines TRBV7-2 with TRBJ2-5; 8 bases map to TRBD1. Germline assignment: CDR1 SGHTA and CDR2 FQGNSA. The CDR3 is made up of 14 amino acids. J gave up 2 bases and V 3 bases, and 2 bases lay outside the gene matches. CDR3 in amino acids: CASSLNRGQETQYF. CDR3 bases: TGTGCCAGCAGCTTGAACAGGGGGCAAGAGACCCAGTACTTC.

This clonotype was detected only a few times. The CDR3 sequence: CASNPDRGLGNTIYF. The CDR3 DNA sequence: TGTGCCAGCAACCCGGACAGGGGGCTTGGAAACACCATATATTTT. This chain links TRBV12-3 or TRBV12-4 with TRBJ1-3, with 11 bases matching TRBD1. The length of the CDR3 is 15 residues. Trimming at V came to 7 bases and at J to 3 bases, leaving 5 bases not matched to a gene.

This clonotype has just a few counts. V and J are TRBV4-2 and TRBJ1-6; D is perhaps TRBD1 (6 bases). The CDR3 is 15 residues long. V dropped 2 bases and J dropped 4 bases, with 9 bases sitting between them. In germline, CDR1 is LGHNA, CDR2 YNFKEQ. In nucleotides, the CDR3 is TGTGCCAGCAGCCAACAAGGACAGTATAATTCACCCCTCCACTTT. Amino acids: CASSQQGQYNSPLHF.

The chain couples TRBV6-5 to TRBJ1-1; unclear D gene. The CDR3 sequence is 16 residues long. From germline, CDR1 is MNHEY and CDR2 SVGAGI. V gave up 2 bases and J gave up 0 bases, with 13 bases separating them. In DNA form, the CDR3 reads TGTGCCAGCAGTTACCTGGCCAACCCCATGAACACTGAAGCTTTCTTT. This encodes CASSYLANPMNTEAFF.

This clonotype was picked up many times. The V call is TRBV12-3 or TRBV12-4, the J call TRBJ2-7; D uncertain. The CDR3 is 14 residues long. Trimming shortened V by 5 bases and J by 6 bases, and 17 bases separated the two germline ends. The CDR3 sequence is CASSPGEFSGEQYF. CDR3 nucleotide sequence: TGTGCCAGCAGTCCCGGAGAGTTCTCCGGCGAGCAGTACTTC.

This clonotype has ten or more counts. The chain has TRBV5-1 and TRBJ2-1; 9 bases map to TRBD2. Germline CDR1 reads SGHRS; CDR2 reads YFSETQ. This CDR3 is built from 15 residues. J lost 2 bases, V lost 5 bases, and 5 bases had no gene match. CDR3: CASRAGTSTYNEQFF. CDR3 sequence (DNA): TGCGCCAGCAGGGCCGGGACTAGCACCTACAATGAGCAGTTCTTC. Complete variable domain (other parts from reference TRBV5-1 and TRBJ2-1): KAGVTQTPRYLIKTRGQQVTLSCSPISGHRSVSWYQQTPGQGLQFLFEYFSETQRNKGNFPGRFSGRQFSNSRSEMNVSTLELGDSALYLCASRAGTSTYNEQFFGPGTRLTVL.

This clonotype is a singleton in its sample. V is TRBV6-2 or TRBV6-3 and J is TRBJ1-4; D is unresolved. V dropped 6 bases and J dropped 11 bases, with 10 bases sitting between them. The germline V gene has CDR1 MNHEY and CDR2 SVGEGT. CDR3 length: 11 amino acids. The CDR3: CASSHGGKLFF. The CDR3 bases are TGTGCCAGCAGCCATGGTGGGAAACTGTTTTTT.

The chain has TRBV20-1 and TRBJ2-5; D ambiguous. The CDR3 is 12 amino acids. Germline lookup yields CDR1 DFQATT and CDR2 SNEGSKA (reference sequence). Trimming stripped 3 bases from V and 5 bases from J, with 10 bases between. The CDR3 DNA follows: TGCAGTGCTAGGGGGTTTCATGAGACCCAGTACTTC. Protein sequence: CSARGFHETQYF.

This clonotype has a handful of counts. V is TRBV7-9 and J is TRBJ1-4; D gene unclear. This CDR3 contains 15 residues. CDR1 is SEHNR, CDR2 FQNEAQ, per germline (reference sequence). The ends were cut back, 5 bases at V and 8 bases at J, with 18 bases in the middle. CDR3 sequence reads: CASSPTRGAGEKLFF. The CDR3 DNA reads TGTGCCAGCAGCCCAACGCGAGGCGCTGGGGAAAAACTGTTTTTT. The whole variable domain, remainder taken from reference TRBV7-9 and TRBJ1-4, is DTGVSQNPRHKITKRGQNVTFRCDPISEHNRLYWYRQTLGQGPEFLTYFQNEAQLEKSRLLSDRFSAERPKGSFSTLEIQRTEQGDSAMYLCASSPTRGAGEKLFFGSGTQLSVL.

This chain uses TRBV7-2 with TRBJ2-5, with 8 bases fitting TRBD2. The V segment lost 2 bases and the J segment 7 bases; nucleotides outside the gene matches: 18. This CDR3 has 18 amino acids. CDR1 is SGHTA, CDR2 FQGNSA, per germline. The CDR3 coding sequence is TGTGCCAGCAGCTTACGCGTCTGGCCGGGGGGGCTTGATTCGACCCAGTACTTC. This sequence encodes CASSLRVWPGGLDSTQYF.

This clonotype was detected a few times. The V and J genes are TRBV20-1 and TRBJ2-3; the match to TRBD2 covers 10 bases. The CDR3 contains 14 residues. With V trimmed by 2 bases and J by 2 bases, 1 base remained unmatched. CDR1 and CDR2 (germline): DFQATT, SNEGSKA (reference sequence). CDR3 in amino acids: CSARTSGNTDTQYF. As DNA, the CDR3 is TGCAGTGCTAGAACTAGCGGGAACACAGATACGCAGTATTTT.

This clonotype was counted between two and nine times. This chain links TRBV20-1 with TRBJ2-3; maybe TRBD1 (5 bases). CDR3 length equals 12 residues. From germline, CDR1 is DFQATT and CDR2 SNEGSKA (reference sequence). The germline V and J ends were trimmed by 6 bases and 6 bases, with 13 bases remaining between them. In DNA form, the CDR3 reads TGCAGTGCCCTTCCTAGGGGCGATACGCAGTATTTT. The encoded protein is CSALPRGDTQYF.

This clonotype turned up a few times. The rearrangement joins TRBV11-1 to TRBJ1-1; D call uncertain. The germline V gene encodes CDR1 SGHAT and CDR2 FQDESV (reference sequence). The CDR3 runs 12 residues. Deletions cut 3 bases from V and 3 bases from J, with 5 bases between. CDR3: CASSFFHTEAFF. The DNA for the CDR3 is TGTGCCAGCAGCTTTTTTCACACTGAAGCTTTCTTT.